The clone carrying this T cell receptor (beta chain) was seen more than once but under ten times. What it binds is unknown. This entry belongs to a study of beta chain features in type 1 diabetes. Study results and limitations: TCRB CDR3 length was moderately but significantly reduced in all four CD4+ subsets of Type 1 diabetes patients.

This CDR3 has 13 residues. Per germline, CDR1 SGHVS and CDR2 FNYEAQ. The V gene lost 5 bases and the J gene lost 2 bases, with 9 bases spanning the gap. The whole isolated RNA underwent reverse transcription, so sequencing captured expressed TCRB transcripts. Libraries were prepared by immunoSEQ multiplex PCR; TCRdb keeps only in-frame clonotypes and omits some of them. The table includes about 340,000 clones, 9.3% detected once. J is TRBJ1-2 and V is TRBV7-6; D might be TRBD1 (5 bases). The sequenced material came from central memory CD4+ T cells from blood. This clonotype originated in a young man with type 1 diabetes. The CDR3 sequence is CASSPTANYGYTF. In DNA, the CDR3 is TGTGCCAGCAGCCCGACAGCAAACTATGGCTACACCTTC.